What follows is one T cell receptor (beta chain) and its context. These data belong to a study of blood T cell repertoires in COVID-19. Study information: COVID-19 samples collected from the United States, Italy and Spain covered acute and convalescent phases.

Per the study methods: Estimation of nucleated cell counts relied on the amplification of reference gene primers. Here immunoSEQ multiplex PCR was the method, and the copy in TCRdb shows in-frame clones only, minus some. That table supplies the V and J calls and clone size; D and trimming were determined from the DNA. The sample consists of more than 150,000 clones, about 88% of them appearing once. This CDR3 has 15 amino acids. Germline values: CDR1 PRHDT, CDR2 FYEKMQ (reference sequence). The ends were cut back, 3 bases at V and 2 bases at J, with 11 bases in the middle. This sequence originates from a man in his forties with active or convalescent COVID-19. The chain links TRBV13 to TRBJ2-1; tentatively, D is TRBD1 (6 bases). The sequenced sample was peripheral blood. The CDR3 is CASSFRDTAYNEQFF. CDR3 nucleotides: TGTGCCAGCAGCTTCCGGGACACCGCCTACAATGAGCAGTTCTTC.